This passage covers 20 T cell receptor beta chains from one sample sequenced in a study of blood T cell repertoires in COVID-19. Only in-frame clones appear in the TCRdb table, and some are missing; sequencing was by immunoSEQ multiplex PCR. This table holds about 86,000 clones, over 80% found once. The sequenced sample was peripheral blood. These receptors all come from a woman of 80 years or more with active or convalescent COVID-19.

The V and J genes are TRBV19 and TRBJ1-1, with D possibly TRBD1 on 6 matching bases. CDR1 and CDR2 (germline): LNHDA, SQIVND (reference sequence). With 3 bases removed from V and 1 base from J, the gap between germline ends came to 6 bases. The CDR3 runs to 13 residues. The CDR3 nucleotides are TGTGCCAGTAGTATGGACAGGAACACTGAAGCTTTCTTT. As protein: CASSMDRNTEAFF.

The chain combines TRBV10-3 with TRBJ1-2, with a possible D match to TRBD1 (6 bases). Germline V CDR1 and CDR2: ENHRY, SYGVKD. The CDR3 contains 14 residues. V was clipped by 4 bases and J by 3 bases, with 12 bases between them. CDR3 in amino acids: CAISADSSYYGYTF. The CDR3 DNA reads TGTGCCATCAGTGCGGACAGTTCCTACTATGGCTACACCTTC.

The CDR3 nucleotides read TGTGCCAGCAGCGCACGATGGGGACTCAACAATGAGCAGTTCTTC. Translation: CASSARWGLNNEQFF. The rearrangement uses TRBV9 and TRBJ2-1, with D possibly being TRBD2 (6 bases). From germline, CDR1 is SGDLS and CDR2 YYNGEE. There are 15 residues in the CDR3. Between the trimmed V and J ends, which lost 3 bases and 5 bases, there was a span of 15 bases.

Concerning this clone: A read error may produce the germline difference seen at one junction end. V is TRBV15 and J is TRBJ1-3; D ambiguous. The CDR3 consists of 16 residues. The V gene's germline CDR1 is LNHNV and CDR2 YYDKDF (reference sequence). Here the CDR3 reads CATSRDRIGAGSTIYF. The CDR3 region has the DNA TGTGCCACCAGCAGAGATAGAATCGGCGCGGGAAGCACCATATATTTT.

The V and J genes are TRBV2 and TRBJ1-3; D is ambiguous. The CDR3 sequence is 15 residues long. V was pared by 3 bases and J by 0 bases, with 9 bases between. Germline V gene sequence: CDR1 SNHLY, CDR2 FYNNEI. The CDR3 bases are TGTGCCAGCAGTGAGCGGAGGACCTCTGGAAACACCATATATTTT. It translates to CASSERRTSGNTIYF.

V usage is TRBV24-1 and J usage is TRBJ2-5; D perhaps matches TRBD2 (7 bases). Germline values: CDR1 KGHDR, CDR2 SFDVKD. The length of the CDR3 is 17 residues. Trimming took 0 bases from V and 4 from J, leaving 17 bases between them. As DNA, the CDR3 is TGTGCCACCAGTGATTTGACAGGAAGGGGGGGTTTAGAGACCCAGTACTTC. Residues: CATSDLTGRGGLETQYF.

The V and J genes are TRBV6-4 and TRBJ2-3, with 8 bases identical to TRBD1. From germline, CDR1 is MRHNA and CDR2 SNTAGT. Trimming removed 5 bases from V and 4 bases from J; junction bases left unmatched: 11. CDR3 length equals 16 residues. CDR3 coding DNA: TGTGCCAGCAGTACCCAAGGACAGGGTTTATCAGATACGCAGTATTTT. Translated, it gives CASSTQGQGLSDTQYF.

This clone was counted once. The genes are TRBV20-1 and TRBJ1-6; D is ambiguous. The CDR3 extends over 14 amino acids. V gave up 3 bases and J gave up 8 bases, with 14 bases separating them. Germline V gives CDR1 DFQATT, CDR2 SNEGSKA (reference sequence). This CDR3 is CSASTSGPDSPLHF. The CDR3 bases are TGCAGTGCTAGTACCTCAGGCCCCGATTCACCCCTCCACTTT.

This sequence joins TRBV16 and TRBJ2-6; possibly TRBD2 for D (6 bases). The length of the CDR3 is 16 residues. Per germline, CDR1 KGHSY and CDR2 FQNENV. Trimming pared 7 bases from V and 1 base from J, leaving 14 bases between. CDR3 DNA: TGTGCCAGCAACGATTGGAGGGGTTCTGGGGCCAACGTCCTGACTTTC. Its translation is CASNDWRGSGANVLTF.

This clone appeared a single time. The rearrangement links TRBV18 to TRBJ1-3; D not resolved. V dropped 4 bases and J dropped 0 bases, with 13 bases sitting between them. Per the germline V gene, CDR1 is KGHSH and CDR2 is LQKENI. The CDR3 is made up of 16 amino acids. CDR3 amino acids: CASSLDGLSSGNTIYF. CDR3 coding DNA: TGTGCCAGCTCACTGGACGGACTAAGCTCTGGAAACACCATATATTTT.

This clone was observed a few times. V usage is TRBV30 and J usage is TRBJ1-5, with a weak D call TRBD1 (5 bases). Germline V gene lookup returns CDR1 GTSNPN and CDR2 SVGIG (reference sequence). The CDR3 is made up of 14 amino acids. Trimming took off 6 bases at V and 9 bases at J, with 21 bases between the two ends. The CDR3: CACGGSGAPAPQHF. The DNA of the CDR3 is TGTGCCTGTGGGGGGTCCGGGGCCCCTGCGCCCCAGCATTTT.

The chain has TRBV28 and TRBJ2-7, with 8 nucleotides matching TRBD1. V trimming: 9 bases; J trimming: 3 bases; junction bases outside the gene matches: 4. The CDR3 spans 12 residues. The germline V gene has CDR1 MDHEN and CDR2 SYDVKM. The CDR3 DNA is TGTGCCAGTCAACAGGGGGACTACGAGCAGTACTTC. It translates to CASQQGDYEQYF.

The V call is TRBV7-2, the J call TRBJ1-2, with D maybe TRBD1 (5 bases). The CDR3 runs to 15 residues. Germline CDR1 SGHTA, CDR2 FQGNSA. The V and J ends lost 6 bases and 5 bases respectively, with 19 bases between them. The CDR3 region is CASRGGEGRWYGYTF. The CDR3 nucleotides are TGTGCCAGCAGGGGGGGTGAGGGGAGATGGTATGGCTACACCTTC.

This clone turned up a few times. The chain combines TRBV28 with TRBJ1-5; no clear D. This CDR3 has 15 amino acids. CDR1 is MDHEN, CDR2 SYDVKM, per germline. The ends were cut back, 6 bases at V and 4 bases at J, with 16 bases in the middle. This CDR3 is CASRIGRRRNQPQHF. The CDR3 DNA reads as TGTGCCAGCAGGATAGGGAGACGGCGAAATCAGCCCCAGCATTTT.

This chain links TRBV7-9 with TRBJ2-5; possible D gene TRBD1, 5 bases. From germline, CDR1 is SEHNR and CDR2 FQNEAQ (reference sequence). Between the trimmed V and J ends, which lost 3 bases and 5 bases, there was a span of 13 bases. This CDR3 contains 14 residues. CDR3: CASSFENRPETQYF. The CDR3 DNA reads TGTGCCAGCAGCTTCGAGAACAGGCCGGAGACCCAGTACTTC.

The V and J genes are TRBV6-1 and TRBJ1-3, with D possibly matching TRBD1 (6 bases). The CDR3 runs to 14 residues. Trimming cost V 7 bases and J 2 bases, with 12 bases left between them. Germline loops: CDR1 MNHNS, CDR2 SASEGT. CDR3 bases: TGTGCCAGCAAATCAGACAGGCCTGGAAACACCATATATTTT. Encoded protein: CASKSDRPGNTIYF.

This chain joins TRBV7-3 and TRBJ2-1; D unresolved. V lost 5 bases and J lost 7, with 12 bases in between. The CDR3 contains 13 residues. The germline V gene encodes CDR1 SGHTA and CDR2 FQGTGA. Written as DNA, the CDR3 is TGTGCCAGCAGCATCATGACTGGGAATGAGCAGTTCTTC. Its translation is CASSIMTGNEQFF. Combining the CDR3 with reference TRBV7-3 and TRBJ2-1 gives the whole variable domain GAGVSQTPSNKVTEKGKYVELRCDPISGHTALYWYRQSLGQGPEFLIYFQGTGAADDSGLPNDRFFAVRPEGSVSTLKIQRTERGDSAVYLCASSIMTGNEQFFGPGTRLTVL.

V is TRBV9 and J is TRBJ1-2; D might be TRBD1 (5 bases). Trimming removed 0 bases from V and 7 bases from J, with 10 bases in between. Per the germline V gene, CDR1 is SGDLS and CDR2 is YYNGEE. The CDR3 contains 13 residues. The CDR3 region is CASSVEGDLGYTF. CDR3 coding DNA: TGTGCCAGCAGCGTAGAAGGGGATCTTGGCTACACCTTC.

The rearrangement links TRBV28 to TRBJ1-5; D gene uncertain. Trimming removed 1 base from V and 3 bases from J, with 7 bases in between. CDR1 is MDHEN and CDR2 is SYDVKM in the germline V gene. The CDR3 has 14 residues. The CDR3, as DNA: TGTGCCAGCAGTTTATTCAGTTTCAATCAGCCCCAGCATTTT. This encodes CASSLFSFNQPQHF.

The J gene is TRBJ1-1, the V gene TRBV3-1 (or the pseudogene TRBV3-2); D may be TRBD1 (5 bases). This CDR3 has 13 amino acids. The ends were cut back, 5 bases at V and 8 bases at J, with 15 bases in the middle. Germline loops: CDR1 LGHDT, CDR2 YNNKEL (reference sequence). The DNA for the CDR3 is TGTGCCAGCAGCTCGACAGTCTTTACCGAAGCTTTCTTT. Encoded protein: CASSSTVFTEAFF.